The TCR beta chain described here comes from a study of T cell responses to AZD1222 COVID-19 vaccine. Study-wide findings and caveats: The span of vaccine-associated CD4 TCRs extended across spike, with dominance at 160-218 and 743-854. Among the donors, most were white British and more were female, and clonal diversity was possibly underestimated. Rises in breadth and depth of Spike-specific TCRs came after two AZD1222 doses.

Using immunoSEQ multiplex PCR, the repertoire was profiled, and TCRdb retains in-frame clones only, with some absent. The sample holds about 170,000 clones, roughly 93% seen once. As for this clone: Its cognate antigen is unknown.

CDR3 size: 16 residues. CDR1 is LGHNA, CDR2 YNFKEQ, per germline. The ends were cut back, 0 bases at V and 2 bases at J, with 13 bases in the middle. The clonotype was recovered from an adult in good health. Sequenced material: peripheral blood, taken on day 0 of AZD1222 vaccination. The chain recombines TRBV4-2 with TRBJ1-1; possible D gene TRBD1, 6 bases. CDR3 DNA sequence: TGTGCCAGCAGCCAAGATTCGGGGGGCACAAACACTGAAGCTTTCTTT. Translation gives CASSQDSGGTNTEAFF.